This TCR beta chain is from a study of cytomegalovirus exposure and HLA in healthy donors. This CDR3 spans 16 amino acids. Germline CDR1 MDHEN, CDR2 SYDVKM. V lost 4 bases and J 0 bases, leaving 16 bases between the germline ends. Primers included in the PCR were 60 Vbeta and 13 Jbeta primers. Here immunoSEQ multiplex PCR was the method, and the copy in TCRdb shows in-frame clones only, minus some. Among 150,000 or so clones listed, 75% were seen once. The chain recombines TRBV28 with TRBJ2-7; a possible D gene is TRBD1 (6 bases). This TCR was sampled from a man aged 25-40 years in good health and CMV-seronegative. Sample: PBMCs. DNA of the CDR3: TGTGCCAGCAGTTCACGGACAGCCTCGAGCTCCTACGAGCAGTACTTC. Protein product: CASSSRTASSSYEQYF.